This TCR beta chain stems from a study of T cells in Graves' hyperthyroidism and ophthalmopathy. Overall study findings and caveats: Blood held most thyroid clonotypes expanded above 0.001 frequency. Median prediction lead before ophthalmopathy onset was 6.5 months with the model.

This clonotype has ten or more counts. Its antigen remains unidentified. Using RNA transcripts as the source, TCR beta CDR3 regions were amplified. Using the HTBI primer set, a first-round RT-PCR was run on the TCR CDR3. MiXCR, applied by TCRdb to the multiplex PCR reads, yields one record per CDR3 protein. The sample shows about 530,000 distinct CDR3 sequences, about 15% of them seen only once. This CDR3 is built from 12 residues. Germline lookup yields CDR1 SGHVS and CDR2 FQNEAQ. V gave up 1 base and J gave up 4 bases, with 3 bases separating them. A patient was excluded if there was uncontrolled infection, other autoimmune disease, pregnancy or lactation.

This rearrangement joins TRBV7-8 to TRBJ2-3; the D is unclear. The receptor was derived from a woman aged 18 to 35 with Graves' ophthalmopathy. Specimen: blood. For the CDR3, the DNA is TGTGCCAGCAGCTTAGAGGCAGATACGCAGTATTTT. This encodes CASSLEADTQYF.